This TCR beta chain is from a study of T-cell memory formation after mild COVID-19 (dated by TCRdb to the early 2020s). For context, the study as a whole: TCR sequence clusters from the two donors were largely donor specific. T-cell clones expanding and contracting after mild COVID-19 in two donors were tracked by longitudinal TCRalpha and TCRbeta repertoire sequencing. The cohort was made up of two young adult volunteers, one female and one male, who were previously healthy.

For sequencing, an Illumina NovaSeq 6000 was employed. cDNA libraries for TCRalpha and TCRbeta were prepared by 5'RACE using constant-segment primers, with sample barcodes and unique molecular identifiers added. RNA was extracted from every sample with Trizol reagent. The libraries were amplified in two PCR steps, and the second step added a second sample barcode and Illumina TruSeq adapters. The libraries were sequenced on an Illumina NovaSeq using 2 x 150 bp paired-end reads. Turning to the authors' computational methods: With migec v1.2.7, reads were demultiplexed and then collapsed into UMI-guided consensus sequences. Using mixcr v2.1.11, UMI consensuses were aligned to TRA and TRB V and J templates and then assembled into clonotypes. A clonotype was counted as expanded or contracted only when both edgeR and NoisET called the clonotype significant, with the noise models trained on biological replicates. For edgeR calls, the cutoffs were a false discovery rate-adjusted p below 0.01 and a log2 fold-change threshold of 1. As an exploratory analysis of dynamics, max-normalized trajectories of the 1000 most abundant clonotypes were examined with PCA combined with hierarchical clustering. Each responding clone was given a CD4 or CD8 phenotype based on the CD4+ and CD8+ repertoires, which had been sequenced separately. TCRdb itself trimmed the public reads at Q25 with fastp, ran MiXCR and retained productive beta chains. Here each entry gathers all rows of one CDR3 protein and keeps the most common genes and DNA. The V and J calls, along with clone size, are taken from TCRdb and not from the paper's own processing. This sample has about 250,000 distinct CDR3 sequences in its table, and about 16% of those were observed once. The ten largest clones capture 2.1% of the sample.

This clonotype showed up just a few times. Its antigen is not yet known. Base qualities are not at hand, and no much larger clone is one base apart. What the work shows at the level of the full study, not this receptor alone: Contracting CD4+ clones turned up mainly in the CM and EM memory subsets, whereas EMRA was where CD8+ clones were enriched. Some responding clones were found in pre-infection memory, which suggests that pre-existing cross-reactive memory T cells took part in the SARS-CoV-2 response. From day 15 to 85, contracting clones showed balanced CD4/CD8 phenotypes, whereas a second wave of clones that expanded from day 15 to 37 leaned towards CD4+. Only a couple of mild cases were covered by the study, and larger cohorts that include severe cases with pre-infection samples were considered necessary. Whether the second-wave clones peaking on day 37 were SARS-CoV-2 specific was not confirmed.

Ficoll-Paque density gradient centrifugation was used to isolate PBMCs. The CDR3 holds 15 amino acids from the cysteine to the phenylalanine. Only the CDR3 portion is preserved as DNA: 45 bases, with reading frame beginning at the first base. V lost 6 bases and J lost 0 bases, and the count of bases not matched to a germline gene is 5. CDR1 KGHSH and CDR2 LQKENI were looked up in the germline V gene. This TCR was recovered from an adult woman who had mild COVID-19 (a few samples of this study predate the infection). The sample titles of this study are shuffled in the database, so cell type and time point are left out; the donor was told from shared clones. The rearranged chain carries TRBV18 and TRBJ1-3; a stretch of 7 junction bases matches TRBD1. The sequencing sample was made of PBMCs or a T cell subset sorted from them (not recorded which). The CDR3 amino acid sequence is: CASSTGADSGNTIYF. Here is the DNA: TGTGCCAGCTCCACAGGGGCCGACTCTGGAAACACCATATATTTT.